Below are 23 T cell receptor beta chains sequenced from a single sample in a study of T cells in localized non-small cell lung cancer. Here immunoSEQ multiplex PCR was the method, and the copy in TCRdb shows in-frame clones only, minus some. The top ten clones hold 25% of a sample with about 18,000 clones, about 80% of them seen once. Source: peripheral blood, taken before any cancer treatment. These receptor sequences come from a female donor older than 55 with stage I lung adenocarcinoma.

The genes are TRBV4-1 and TRBJ2-2; 9 bases align to TRBD2. V dropped 1 base and J dropped 0; count of bases not matched to a gene: 9. CDR1 and CDR2 from the germline V gene are MGHRA and YSYEKL. This CDR3 comprises 19 residues. CDR3 in DNA: TGCGCCAGCAGCCAAGGGGCTAGCGGGGACCACACGAACACCGGGGAGCTGTTTTTT. It codes for CASSQGASGDHTNTGELFF.

In this sample, this clone turned up a few times. This rearrangement joins TRBV2 to TRBJ1-1; D is ambiguous. Germline CDR1 is SNHLY and CDR2 is FYNNEI. V was clipped by 0 bases and J by 9 bases, with 11 bases between them. The CDR3 has 13 residues. The CDR3 sequence is CASSEATRPKAFF. The CDR3 nucleotides read TGTGCCAGCAGTGAAGCGACGAGGCCGAAAGCTTTCTTT.

The rearrangement links TRBV7-9 to TRBJ1-3; D is unresolved. The CDR3 has 15 amino acids. Germline V CDR1 and CDR2: SEHNR, FQNEAQ (reference sequence). The V end lost 5 bases, the J end lost 0 bases, and 11 bases lay between the germline ends. The CDR3 loop is CASSPTFSSGNTIYF. CDR3 in DNA: TGTGCCAGCAGCCCCACCTTTTCCTCTGGAAACACCATATATTTT.

The chain carries TRBV4-1 and TRBJ2-5; 8 nucleotides line up with TRBD1. The CDR3 consists of 16 residues. V was clipped by 6 bases and J by 5 bases; unmatched bases: 14. In germline, CDR1 is MGHRA, CDR2 YSYEKL. The CDR3, as DNA: TGCGCCAGCAGTCTTCAGGGGGCTGGCACCCAGGAGACCCAGTACTTC. Protein: CASSLQGAGTQETQYF.

The chain joins TRBV2 to TRBJ2-6; D unresolved. CDR1 and CDR2 from the germline V gene are SNHLY and FYNNEI. The CDR3 runs 17 residues. V lost 2 bases and J lost 0, with 11 bases in between. CDR3 nucleotides: TGTGCCAGCAGTGAATCATACGCAGCCTCTGGGGCCAACGTCCTGACTTTC. Its protein is CASSESYAASGANVLTF.

The rearrangement uses TRBV6-1 and TRBJ2-3; the D is unclear. Germline V lookup: CDR1 MNHNS, CDR2 SASEGT. The CDR3 runs 13 residues. Trimming pared 4 bases from V and 6 bases from J, leaving 11 bases between. The CDR3 sequence: CASSVQLMDTQYF. In nucleotides, the CDR3 is TGTGCCAGCAGTGTACAGCTTATGGATACGCAGTATTTT.

This rearrangement joins TRBV6-1 to TRBJ1-1; D is ambiguous. Deletions cut 8 bases from V and 2 bases from J, with 12 bases between. The CDR3 sequence is 13 residues long. Germline V gene lookup returns CDR1 MNHNS and CDR2 SASEGT. CDR3: CASGPWGNTEAFF. CDR3 DNA sequence: TGTGCCAGCGGGCCCTGGGGTAACACTGAAGCTTTCTTT.

The chain uses TRBV19 and TRBJ2-7; D is unclear. Germline V lookup: CDR1 LNHDA, CDR2 SQIVND (reference sequence). Trimming shortened V by 1 base and J by 0 bases, and 10 bases separated the two germline ends. The CDR3 length is 15 residues. CDR3 bases: TGTGCCAGTAGTATAGTAAAGGGTACCTCCTACGAGCAGTACTTC. It is translated as CASSIVKGTSYEQYF.

The chain uses TRBV6-5 and TRBJ2-3; the D call may be TRBD1 or TRBD2 (6 bases each). The germline V gene encodes CDR1 MNHEY and CDR2 SVGAGI. CDR3 size: 16 residues. Trimming removed 0 bases from V and 2 bases from J, with 12 bases in between. CDR3 sequence (DNA): TGTGCCAGCAGTTACTCCGGCCCGGGGGCCACAGATACGCAGTATTTT. It translates to CASSYSGPGATDTQYF.

The chain uses TRBV4-1 and TRBJ1-1; D unclear. CDR3 length equals 15 residues. CDR1 and CDR2 from the germline V gene are MGHRA and YSYEKL. V lost 4 bases, J lost 3 bases, and 15 bases lay in between. The CDR3 sequence: CASSPTFVRDTEAFF. CDR3 sequence (DNA): TGCGCCAGCAGCCCGACCTTTGTCAGAGACACTGAAGCTTTCTTT.

The V call is TRBV15, the J call TRBJ1-1; D is ambiguous. This CDR3 is 15 amino acids long. Germline loops: CDR1 LNHNV, CDR2 YYDKDF (reference sequence). The V gene lost 0 bases and the J gene lost 1 base, with 9 bases spanning the gap. CDR3 in DNA: TGTGCCACCAGCAGAGAGGGATCAGGGAACACTGAAGCTTTCTTT. Translating gives CATSREGSGNTEAFF.

The chain is built from TRBV7-2 and TRBJ2-5; D gene unclear. V lost 3 bases, J lost 3 bases, and 11 bases lay in between. The CDR3 totals 14 residues. CDR1 SGHTA and CDR2 FQGNSA come from the germline V gene. The DNA for the CDR3 is TGTGCCAGCAGCTTCAATGGGTGGGAAGAGACCCAGTACTTC. It codes for CASSFNGWEETQYF.

This chain joins TRBV11-3 and TRBJ2-7; no definite D call. The CDR3 totals 14 residues. CDR1 is SGHNT, CDR2 YENEEA, per germline. Trimming took 0 bases from V and 4 from J, leaving 10 bases between them. The CDR3 spells CASSLDTRGYEQYF. The CDR3 nucleotides read TGTGCCAGCAGCTTAGACACACGCGGATACGAGCAGTACTTC.

The chain has TRBV2 and TRBJ1-3, with D uncertain. Germline V gives CDR1 SNHLY, CDR2 FYNNEI. The V end was cut by 5 bases, the J end by 1 base, with 12 bases between. This CDR3 is 15 amino acids long. CDR3 amino acids: CASSRVGVSGNTIYF. The CDR3 nucleotides read TGTGCCAGCAGTAGGGTTGGAGTATCTGGAAACACCATATATTTT.

This chain uses TRBV19 with TRBJ1-1; TRBD1 matches 7 bases. This CDR3 region has 15 residues. Germline CDR1 and CDR2: LNHDA and SQIVND (reference sequence). The V gene end was trimmed by 3 bases and the J gene end by 6 bases; junction bases not matched to a gene: 10. The CDR3 loop reads CASSIPQGKVSEAFF. In DNA form, the CDR3 reads TGTGCCAGTAGTATCCCACAGGGGAAAGTATCTGAAGCTTTCTTT.

CDR3 DNA: TGCAGCGTGGGGGGGACAGGGCGCGAGCAGTACTTC. This gives the protein CSVGGTGREQYF. This chain connects TRBV29-1 to TRBJ2-7, with TRBD1 matching 9 bases. With V trimmed by 6 bases and J by 6 bases, 6 bases remained unmatched. Germline CDR1 SQVTM, CDR2 ANQGSEA. CDR3 length equals 12 residues.

The table lists this clone with a few counts. The chain has TRBV6-1 and TRBJ1-3; D unresolved. This CDR3 is 15 amino acids long. V lost 4 bases and J 1 base, leaving 11 bases between the germline ends. Per the germline V gene, CDR1 is MNHNS and CDR2 is SASEGT. The chain's CDR3 is CASSVSWVSGNTIYF. The CDR3 nucleotides read TGTGCCAGCAGTGTGAGCTGGGTTTCTGGAAACACCATATATTTT.

The genes are TRBV6-5 and TRBJ1-4; no clear D gene. The CDR3 loop spans 13 amino acids. Germline assignment: CDR1 MNHEY and CDR2 SVGAGI. V shed 6 bases and J shed 7 bases, with 12 bases lying between them. CDR3 region: CASRGRAAEKLFF. The DNA for the CDR3 is TGTGCCAGCAGGGGGAGGGCTGCTGAAAAACTGTTTTTT.

The chain carries TRBV5-1 and TRBJ1-4; a possible D gene is TRBD1 (5 bases). Germline V lookup: CDR1 SGHRS, CDR2 YFSETQ. The V end lost 0 bases, the J end lost 4 bases, and 13 bases lay between the germline ends. The CDR3 is made up of 16 amino acids. Written as DNA, the CDR3 is TGCGCCAGCAGCTTGGGGTCGGCAGGGTTTAATGAAAAACTGTTTTTT. Residues: CASSLGSAGFNEKLFF.

Here the CDR3 reads CASRVGGNTQYF. The CDR3 nucleotides read TGTGCCAGTCGAGTTGGTGGGAATACGCAGTATTTT. The chain has TRBV2 and TRBJ2-3; no firm D call. Germline CDR1 is SNHLY and CDR2 is FYNNEI. Trimming removed 9 bases from V and 7 bases from J, with 14 bases in between. CDR3 length equals 12 residues.

The chain joins TRBV6-1 to TRBJ2-7; 7 bases agree with TRBD1. CDR3 size: 13 residues. V shed 8 bases and J 1 base; nucleotides not matched to a gene: 5. In germline, CDR1 is MNHNS, CDR2 SASEGT. The CDR3 sequence is CASHPGQSYEQYF. In nucleotides, the CDR3 is TGTGCCAGCCACCCGGGACAGTCCTACGAGCAGTACTTC.

The rearrangement uses TRBV13 and TRBJ1-1; D gene ambiguous. This CDR3 comprises 15 residues. Between the trimmed V and J ends, which lost 5 bases and 2 bases, there was a span of 15 bases. CDR1 PRHDT and CDR2 FYEKMQ come from the germline V gene (reference sequence). This CDR3 is CASSARGHPNTEAFF. The CDR3 bases are TGTGCCAGCAGCGCCCGTGGGCACCCCAACACTGAAGCTTTCTTT. Full variable domain (outside the CDR3, taken from reference TRBV13 and TRBJ1-1): AAGVIQSPRHLIKEKRETATLKCYPIPRHDTVYWYQQGPGQDPQFLISFYEKMQSDKGSIPDRFSAQQFSDYHSELNMSSLELGDSALYFCASSARGHPNTEAFFGQGTRLTVV.

The V and J genes are TRBV19 and TRBJ2-7; maybe TRBD2 (5 bases). There are 14 residues in the CDR3. Trimming removed 4 bases at V and 6 bases at J, with 16 bases between. Germline V CDR1 and CDR2: LNHDA, SQIVND (reference sequence). The CDR3 loop reads CASSRQVSSGEQYF. The CDR3 region has the DNA TGTGCCAGTAGTAGGCAGGTCTCCAGCGGCGAGCAGTACTTC.